The 13 T cell receptor beta chains below come from one sample, sequenced in a study of T-cell reconstitution after alpha-beta-depleted transplantation in children. The study, taken as a whole, reports: Newly generated T cells supplied most T-cell counts and diversity one year post-transplant.

Molecular barcoding with unique molecular identifiers was used for the TCRbeta library. TCRdb used MiXCR to reprocess the PCR reads, holding one entry per CDR3 protein. Here the sample spans about 300,000 distinct CDR3 sequences, around 7.3% being singletons. Which antigens these TCRs recognize remains unknown. The sequencing used peripheral blood, collected 360 days after TCRalphabeta/CD19-depleted stem cell transplant. The receptors shown here come from a female patient between 2 and 10 years old who had a stem cell transplant for Fanconi anemia, so the T cells may come from the graft donor.

This clonotype appeared many times. V is TRBV5-1 and J is TRBJ2-7; D gene uncertain. The CDR3 extends over 13 amino acids. V was shortened by 0 bases and J by 6 bases, with 10 bases between the two germline ends. Germline assignment: CDR1 SGHRS and CDR2 YFSETQ. This CDR3 reads CASSLEQSVEQYF. Written as DNA, the CDR3 is TGCGCCAGCAGCTTGGAACAGTCGGTCGAGCAGTACTTC.

The chain carries TRBV7-2 and TRBJ2-1; the D is unclear. The germline V gene has CDR1 SGHTA and CDR2 FQGNSA. The V end was cut by 3 bases, the J end by 6 bases, with 9 bases between. The CDR3 has 13 amino acids. The CDR3 DNA sequence: TGTGCCAGCAGCTTTTTTCCGGGCAATGAGCAGTTCTTC. This gives the protein CASSFFPGNEQFF.

This clonotype was observed a handful of times. The chain uses TRBV27 and TRBJ2-7; D not certain. The germline V gene encodes CDR1 MNHEY and CDR2 SMNVEV (reference sequence). The CDR3 runs 13 residues. V gave up 3 bases and J gave up 3 bases, with 9 bases separating them. The CDR3 nucleotides read TGTGCCAGCAGTTTCGGCCCATACTACGAGCAGTACTTC. Amino acid sequence: CASSFGPYYEQYF.

V usage is TRBV11-2 and J usage is TRBJ2-1; 9 nucleotides agree with TRBD1. CDR3 length equals 15 residues. The J segment lost 8 bases and the V segment lost 1 base, leaving 6 bases of the junction unmatched. Per germline, CDR1 SGHAT and CDR2 FQNNGV. This CDR3 reads CASSLVRTGAYEQFF. Written as DNA, the CDR3 is TGTGCCAGCAGCTTAGTACGGACAGGGGCATATGAGCAGTTCTTC.

CDR3 nucleotide sequence: TGTGCCAGCAGCTTCGGGACTAGCGGGAGACATGAGCAGTTCTTC. Residues: CASSFGTSGRHEQFF. The J gene is TRBJ2-1, the V gene TRBV7-3, with 14 bases identical to TRBD2. CDR3 size: 15 residues. Germline CDR1 reads SGHTA; CDR2 reads FQGTGA. V lost 3 bases and J lost 8; bases outside the gene matches: 3.

The gene calls are TRBV12-3 or TRBV12-4 and TRBJ1-1, with 8 bases lining up with TRBD1. This CDR3 contains 14 residues. J gave up 5 bases and V 6 bases, and 8 bases lay outside the gene matches. The CDR3 nucleotides are TGTGCCAGCAGAAGGCCAGGGGGCGGAACTGAAGCTTTCTTT. This sequence encodes CASRRPGGGTEAFF.

The rearrangement joins TRBV19 to TRBJ1-2, with D perhaps matching TRBD1 (5 bases). Trimming took 8 bases from V and 0 from J, leaving 7 bases between them. The CDR3 runs 12 residues. Germline V lookup: CDR1 LNHDA, CDR2 SQIVND (reference sequence). CDR3 in amino acids: CASLTANYGYTF. In DNA form, the CDR3 reads TGTGCCAGTTTGACAGCTAACTATGGCTACACCTTC.

This rearrangement joins TRBV18 to TRBJ1-2; TRBD1 agrees at 9 bases. The germline V gene has CDR1 KGHSH and CDR2 LQKENI. The CDR3 length is 16 residues. The ends lost 6 bases at V and 6 bases at J; junction bases unmatched: 14. The CDR3: CASSPGQGSLKDGYTF. CDR3 DNA sequence: TGTGCCAGCTCCCCCGGACAGGGGAGTTTAAAAGATGGCTACACCTTC.

This clonotype was found many times. V gene TRBV7-9 combines with J gene TRBJ1-1; no clear D gene. Germline-derived CDR1 and CDR2 are SEHNR and FQNEAQ (reference sequence). V gave up 9 bases and J gave up 0 bases, with 14 bases separating them. The CDR3 length is 14 residues. The CDR3 DNA follows: TGTGCCAGTATCCCCGGTGGATTGAACACTGAAGCTTTCTTT. Amino acids: CASIPGGLNTEAFF.

The genes are TRBV3-1 and TRBJ2-2, with TRBD2 matching 8 bases. The J segment lost 2 bases and the V segment lost 6 bases, leaving 8 bases of the junction unmatched. The CDR3 covers 16 residues. From germline, CDR1 is LGHDT and CDR2 YNNKEL (reference sequence). The CDR3 DNA sequence: TGTGCCAGCAGTCAAAACCTAGCGGGTAACACCGGGGAGCTGTTTTTT. It encodes CASSQNLAGNTGELFF.

This clonotype was seen a handful of times. This sequence joins TRBV6-2 or TRBV6-3 and TRBJ1-2, with D unclear. The CDR3 extends over 13 amino acids. CDR1 and CDR2 from the germline V gene are MNHEY and SVGEGT. V was clipped by 2 bases and J by 7 bases, with 11 bases between them. As DNA, the CDR3 is TGTGCCAGCAGTTACAGCCCTCGCCGTGGCTACACCTTC. It translates to CASSYSPRRGYTF.

This clonotype occurred many times. The rearrangement links TRBV12-3 or TRBV12-4 to TRBJ1-5; TRBD1 agrees at 7 bases. The CDR3 is 18 residues long. Germline trimming cut 2 bases from V and 3 bases from J; bases unmatched to any gene: 13. The CDR3 spells CASSLPDREEGFNQPQHF. The CDR3 bases are TGTGCCAGCAGTTTACCCGACAGGGAAGAAGGATTCAATCAGCCCCAGCATTTT.

The chain is built from TRBV7-2 and TRBJ1-2; D gene uncertain. This CDR3 is 14 amino acids long. Germline values: CDR1 SGHTA, CDR2 FQGNSA. Between the trimmed V and J ends, which lost 3 bases and 4 bases, there was a span of 12 bases. The CDR3 nucleotides are TGTGCCAGCAGCTTCCCGGTTTCTGCCTATGGCTACACCTTC. It is translated as CASSFPVSAYGYTF.